This entry lists 13 T cell receptor beta chains sequenced from one sample in a study of response to subunit inactivated influenza vaccine. Each CDR3 protein gets one entry after TCRdb re-called the RT-PCR reads with MiXCR. The sample has just over 300,000 distinct CDR3 sequences; roughly 20% are singletons. Sequencing used PBMCs from blood, obtained less than 22 months after vaccination. The receptors derive from a man in his fifties or sixties who received an inactivated influenza vaccine.

The table lists this clonotype with many counts. This chain uses TRBV5-1 with TRBJ1-5, with 7 nucleotides matching TRBD1. V lost 0 bases, J lost 4 bases, and 1 base stayed unmatched. Germline V gives CDR1 SGHRS, CDR2 YFSETQ. CDR3 length equals 14 residues. This CDR3 reads CASSLEQGNQPQHF. The CDR3 DNA follows: TGCGCCAGCAGCTTGGAACAGGGGAATCAGCCCCAGCATTTT.

The V and J genes are TRBV11-2 and TRBJ2-1; 9 nucleotides align to TRBD2. The CDR3 contains 16 residues. CDR1 is SGHAT, CDR2 FQNNGV, per germline. After removal of 5 bases from V and 2 bases from J, the junction contained 7 bases not matched to a gene. Written as DNA, the CDR3 is TGTGCCAGCAGCGCCGGACTAGCGAGGCCCTACAATGAGCAGTTCTTC. It is translated as CASSAGLARPYNEQFF. Variable domain in full (rest from reference TRBV11-2 and TRBJ2-1): EAGVAQSPRYKIIEKRQSVAFWCNPISGHATLYWYQQILGQGPKLLIQFQNNGVVDDSQLPKDRFSAERLKGVDSTLKIQPAKLEDSAVYLCASSAGLARPYNEQFFGPGTRLTVL.

The V and J genes are TRBV12-3 or TRBV12-4 and TRBJ2-2, with TRBD2 identical over 7 bases. The CDR3 runs 15 residues. The ends lost 6 bases at V and 1 base at J; junction bases unmatched: 5. CDR3 coding DNA: TGTGCCAGCAGCACACTAGCGAAGAACACCGGGGAGCTGTTTTTT. It codes for CASSTLAKNTGELFF.

As DNA, the CDR3 is TGTGCCAGCAGTTCCTTCCAGATGAGGGATCAGCAGTACTTC. Encoded protein: CASSSFQMRDQQYF. The chain employs TRBV12-3 or TRBV12-4 and TRBJ2-7, with D possibly matching TRBD2 (5 bases). The CDR3 length is 14 residues. Trimming took 4 bases from V and 8 from J, leaving 18 bases between them.

This rearrangement joins TRBV5-6 to TRBJ2-5; D not certain. The CDR3 is made up of 17 amino acids. With 0 bases removed from V and 4 bases from J, the gap between germline ends came to 19 bases. Germline CDR1 is SGHDT and CDR2 is YYEEEE. The CDR3 reads CASSLGPIDVWRETQYF. The CDR3 coding sequence is TGTGCCAGCAGCTTGGGGCCTATAGACGTGTGGAGAGAGACCCAGTACTTC.

The V call is TRBV9, the J call TRBJ2-1; the D is unclear. V lost 4 bases, J lost 2 bases, and 7 bases lay in between. CDR1 SGDLS and CDR2 YYNGEE come from the germline V gene. The CDR3 is 13 amino acids. CDR3 loop: CASSTEPYNEQFF. As DNA, the CDR3 is TGTGCCAGCAGCACCGAACCCTACAATGAGCAGTTCTTC.

The chain couples TRBV4-3 to TRBJ2-7; D is undetermined. Germline loops: CDR1 LGHNA, CDR2 YSLEER. The germline V and J ends were trimmed by 0 bases and 1 base, with 4 bases remaining between them. The CDR3 runs to 13 residues. The CDR3 sequence is CASSQDKSYEQYF. The CDR3 nucleotides are TGCGCCAGCAGCCAAGATAAATCCTACGAGCAGTACTTC.

This clonotype was seen many times. This chain connects TRBV20-1 to TRBJ1-2; D unresolved. V gave up 3 bases and J gave up 0 bases, with 8 bases separating them. There are 13 residues in the CDR3. The germline V gene has CDR1 DFQATT and CDR2 SNEGSKA (reference sequence). This chain's CDR3 is CSAREQTNYGYTF. The CDR3 nucleotides read TGCAGTGCTAGGGAACAGACTAACTATGGCTACACCTTC.

In its sample, this clonotype was seen a few times. This chain uses TRBV7-2 with TRBJ1-2; possibly TRBD1 for D (5 bases). The V gene lost 0 bases and the J gene lost 8 bases, with 13 bases spanning the gap. CDR3 length: 14 amino acids. Per the germline V gene, CDR1 is SGHTA and CDR2 is FQGNSA. CDR3 sequence: CASSLALGARGYTF. In nucleotides, the CDR3 is TGTGCCAGCAGCTTAGCGCTCGGGGCGCGAGGCTACACCTTC.

The chain employs TRBV5-5 and TRBJ1-3; D is possibly TRBD1 (5 bases). Germline V gives CDR1 SGHKS, CDR2 YYEKEE (reference sequence). CDR3 length: 15 residues. The V end lost 2 bases, the J end lost 0 bases, and 9 bases lay between the germline ends. DNA for the CDR3: TGTGCCAGCAGCTTCGCAGGACACTCTGGAAACACCATATATTTT. Translation gives CASSFAGHSGNTIYF.

The chain couples TRBV3-1 to TRBJ2-1, with D unclear. The germline CDR1 and CDR2 sequences are LGHDT and YNNKEL (reference sequence). The length of the CDR3 is 13 residues. V was cut by 4 bases and J by 10 bases, with 14 bases left in between. CDR3 DNA sequence: TGTGCCAGCAGCCCACTAAGACGTAGGGAGCAGTTCTTC. Its translation is CASSPLRRREQFF.

The chain employs TRBV29-1 and TRBJ2-7, with a possible D match to TRBD1 (7 bases). The CDR3 loop spans 14 amino acids. The germline V gene has CDR1 SQVTM and CDR2 ANQGSEA. The germline V and J ends were trimmed by 0 bases and 8 bases, with 17 bases remaining between them. The CDR3 nucleotides read TGCAGCGTTGAAGAGGGTCCAGGGGGGTTCCAGCAGTACTTC. Protein sequence: CSVEEGPGGFQQYF.

This chain's CDR3 is CASSPTNTDTQYF. The CDR3 coding sequence is TGCGCCAGCAGCCCGACGAACACAGATACGCAGTATTTT. The rearrangement links TRBV4-3 to TRBJ2-3; D gene uncertain. The V gene's germline CDR1 is LGHNA and CDR2 YSLEER. CDR3 length: 13 amino acids. Deletions cut 4 bases from V and 2 bases from J, with 7 bases between.